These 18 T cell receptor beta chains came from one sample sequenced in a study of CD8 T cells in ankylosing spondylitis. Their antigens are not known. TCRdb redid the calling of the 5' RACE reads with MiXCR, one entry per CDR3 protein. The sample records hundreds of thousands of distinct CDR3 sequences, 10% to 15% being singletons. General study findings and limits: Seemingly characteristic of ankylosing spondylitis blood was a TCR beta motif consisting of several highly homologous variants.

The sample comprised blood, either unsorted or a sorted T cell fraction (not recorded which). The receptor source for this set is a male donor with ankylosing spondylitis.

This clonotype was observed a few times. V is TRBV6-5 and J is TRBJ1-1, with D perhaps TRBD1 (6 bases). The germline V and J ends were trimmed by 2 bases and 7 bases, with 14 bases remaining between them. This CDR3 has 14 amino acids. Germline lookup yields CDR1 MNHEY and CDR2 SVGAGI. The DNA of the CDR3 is TGTGCCAGCAGTTACGCTCACAGGGTGGATGAAGCTTTCTTT. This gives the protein CASSYAHRVDEAFF.

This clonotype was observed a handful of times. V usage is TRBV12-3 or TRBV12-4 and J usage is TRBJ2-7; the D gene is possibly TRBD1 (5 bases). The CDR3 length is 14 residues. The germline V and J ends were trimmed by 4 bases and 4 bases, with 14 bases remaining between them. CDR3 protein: CASSWGSRSYEQYF. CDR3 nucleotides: TGTGCCAGCAGTTGGGGCAGCCGGTCGTACGAGCAGTACTTC.

CDR3 nucleotides: TGTGCCAGCAGCGTAGACGGGGGGCGATTGGGGGAGCTGTTTTTT. It codes for CASSVDGGRLGELFF. This chain uses TRBV9 with TRBJ2-2, with D maybe TRBD2 (7 bases). The CDR3 totals 15 residues. Germline V gives CDR1 SGDLS, CDR2 YYNGEE. V was trimmed by 0 bases and J by 8 bases, leaving 14 bases between them.

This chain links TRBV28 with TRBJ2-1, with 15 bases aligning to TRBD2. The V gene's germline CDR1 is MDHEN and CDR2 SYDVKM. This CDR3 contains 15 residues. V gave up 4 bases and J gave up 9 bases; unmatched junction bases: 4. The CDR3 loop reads CASSSPGLAGGEQFF. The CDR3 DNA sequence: TGTGCCAGCAGTTCGCCGGGACTAGCGGGAGGTGAGCAGTTCTTC.

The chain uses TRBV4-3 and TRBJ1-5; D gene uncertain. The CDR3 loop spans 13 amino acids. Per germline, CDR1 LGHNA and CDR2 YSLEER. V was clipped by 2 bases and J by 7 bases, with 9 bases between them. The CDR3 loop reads CASSQSFSQPQHF. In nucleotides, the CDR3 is TGCGCCAGCAGCCAATCGTTCAGCCAGCCCCAGCATTTT.

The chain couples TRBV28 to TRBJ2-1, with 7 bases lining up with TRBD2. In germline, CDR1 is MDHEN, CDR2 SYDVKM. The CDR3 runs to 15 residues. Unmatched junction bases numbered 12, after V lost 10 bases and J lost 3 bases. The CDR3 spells CATSFRAGVYNEQFF. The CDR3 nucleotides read TGTGCCACCTCCTTTAGGGCGGGGGTCTACAATGAGCAGTTCTTC. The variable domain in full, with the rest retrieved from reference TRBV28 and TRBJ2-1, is DVKVTQSSRYLVKRTGEKVFLECVQDMDHENMFWYRQDPGLGLRLIYFSYDVKMKEKGDIPEGYSVSREKKERFSLILESASTNQTSMYLCATSFRAGVYNEQFFGPGTRLTVL.

The DNA for the CDR3 is TGTGCCAGCAGCTTAGGACAGGATTCACCCCTCCACTTT. It yields the protein CASSLGQDSPLHF. The V gene is TRBV9, the J gene TRBJ1-6, with TRBD1 matching 7 bases. This CDR3 comprises 13 residues. The V segment lost 4 bases and the J segment 8 bases; nucleotides outside the gene matches: 3. CDR1 is SGDLS and CDR2 is YYNGEE in the germline V gene.

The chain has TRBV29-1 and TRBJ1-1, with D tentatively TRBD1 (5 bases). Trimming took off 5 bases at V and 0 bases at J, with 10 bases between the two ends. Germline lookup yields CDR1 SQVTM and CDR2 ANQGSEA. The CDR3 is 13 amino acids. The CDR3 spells CSVSGSLNTEAFF. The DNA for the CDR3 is TGCAGCGTTTCAGGGAGTCTGAACACTGAAGCTTTCTTT.

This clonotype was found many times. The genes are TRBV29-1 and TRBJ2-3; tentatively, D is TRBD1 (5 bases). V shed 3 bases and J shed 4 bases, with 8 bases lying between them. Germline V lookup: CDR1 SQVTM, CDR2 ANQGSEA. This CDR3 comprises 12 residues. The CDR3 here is CSVEQGSDTQYF. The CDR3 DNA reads TGCAGCGTTGAGCAGGGCTCAGATACGCAGTATTTT.

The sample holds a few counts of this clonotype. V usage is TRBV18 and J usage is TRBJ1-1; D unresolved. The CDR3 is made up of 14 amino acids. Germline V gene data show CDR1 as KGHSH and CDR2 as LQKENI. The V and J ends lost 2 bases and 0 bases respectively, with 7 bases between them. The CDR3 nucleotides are TGTGCCAGCTCACCATTCACCGTGAACACTGAAGCTTTCTTT. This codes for CASSPFTVNTEAFF.

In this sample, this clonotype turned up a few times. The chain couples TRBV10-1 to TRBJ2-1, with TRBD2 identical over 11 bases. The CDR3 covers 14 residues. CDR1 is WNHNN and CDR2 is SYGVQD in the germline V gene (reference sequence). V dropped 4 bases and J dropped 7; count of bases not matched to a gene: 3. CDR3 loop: CASSVLAGANEQFF. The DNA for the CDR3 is TGCGCCAGCAGTGTACTAGCGGGAGCTAATGAGCAGTTCTTC.

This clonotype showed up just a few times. The CDR3 DNA follows: TGCAGTGCTAGAGATCCACTAGCGGGGGGGCCCGGGGAGACCCAGTACTTC. Encoded protein: CSARDPLAGGPGETQYF. The J gene is TRBJ2-5, the V gene TRBV20-1; 13 bases line up with TRBD2. Germline assignment: CDR1 DFQATT and CDR2 SNEGSKA (reference sequence). Trimming at V came to 0 bases and at J to 5 bases, leaving 9 bases not matched to a gene. There are 17 residues in the CDR3.

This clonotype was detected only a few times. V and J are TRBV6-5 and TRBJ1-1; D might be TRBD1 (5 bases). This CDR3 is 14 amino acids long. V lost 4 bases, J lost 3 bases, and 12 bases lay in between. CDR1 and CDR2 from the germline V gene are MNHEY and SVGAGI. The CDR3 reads CASSLQGVYTEAFF. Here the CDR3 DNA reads TGTGCCAGCAGTTTACAAGGGGTATACACTGAAGCTTTCTTT.

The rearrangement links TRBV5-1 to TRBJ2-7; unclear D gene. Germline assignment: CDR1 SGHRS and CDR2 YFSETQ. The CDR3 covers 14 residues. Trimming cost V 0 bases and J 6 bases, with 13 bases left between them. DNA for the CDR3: TGCGCCAGCAGCTTGGGTGGGTCGGATTTCGAGCAGTACTTC. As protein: CASSLGGSDFEQYF.

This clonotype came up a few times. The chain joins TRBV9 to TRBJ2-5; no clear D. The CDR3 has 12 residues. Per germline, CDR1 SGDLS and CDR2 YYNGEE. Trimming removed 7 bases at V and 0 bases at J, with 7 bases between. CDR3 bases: TGTGCCAGCGCTACCTACCAAGAGACCCAGTACTTC. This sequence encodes CASATYQETQYF.

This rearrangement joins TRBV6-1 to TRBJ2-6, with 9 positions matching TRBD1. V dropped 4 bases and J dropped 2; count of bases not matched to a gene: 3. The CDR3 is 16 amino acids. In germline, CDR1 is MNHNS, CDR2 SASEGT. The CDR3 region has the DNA TGTGCCAGCAGTGGCGGGGACAGGGCTGGGGCCAACGTCCTGACTTTC. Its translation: CASSGGDRAGANVLTF.

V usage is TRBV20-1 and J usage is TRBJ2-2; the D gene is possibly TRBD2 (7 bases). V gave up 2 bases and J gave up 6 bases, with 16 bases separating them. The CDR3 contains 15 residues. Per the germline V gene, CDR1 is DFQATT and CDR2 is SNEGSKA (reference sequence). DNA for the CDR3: TGCAGTGCTAGACGGGCGGGGGCATTCGCCGGGGAGCTGTTTTTT. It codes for CSARRAGAFAGELFF.

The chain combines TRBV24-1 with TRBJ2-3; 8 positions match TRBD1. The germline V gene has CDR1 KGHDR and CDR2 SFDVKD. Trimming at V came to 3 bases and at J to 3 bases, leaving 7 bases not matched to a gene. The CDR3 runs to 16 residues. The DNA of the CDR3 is TGTGCCACCAGTGATCGCCAGGGGGCAGTAACAGATACGCAGTATTTT. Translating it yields CATSDRQGAVTDTQYF.